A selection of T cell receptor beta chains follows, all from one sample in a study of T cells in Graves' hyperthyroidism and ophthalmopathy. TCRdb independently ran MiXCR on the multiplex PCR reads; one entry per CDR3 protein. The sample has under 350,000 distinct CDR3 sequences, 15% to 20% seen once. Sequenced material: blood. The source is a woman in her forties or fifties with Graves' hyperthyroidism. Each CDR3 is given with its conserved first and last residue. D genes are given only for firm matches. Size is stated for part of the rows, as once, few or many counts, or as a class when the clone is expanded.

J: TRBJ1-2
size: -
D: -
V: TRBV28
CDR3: CASSFWRNGYTF
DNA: TGTGCCAGCAGTTTCTGGCGGAATGGCTACACCTTC

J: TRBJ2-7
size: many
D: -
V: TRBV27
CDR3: CASGPSSYEQYF
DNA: TGTGCCAGCGGGCCGAGTTCCTACGAGCAGTACTTC

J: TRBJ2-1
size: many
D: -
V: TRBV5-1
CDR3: CASRTGLGPYNEQFF
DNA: TGCGCCAGCAGAACGGGTCTCGGACCCTACAATGAGCAGTTCTTC

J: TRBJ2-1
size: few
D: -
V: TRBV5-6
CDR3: CASSLAPSVTNEQFF
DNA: TGTGCCAGCAGCTTGGCCCCCAGCGTCACCAATGAGCAGTTCTTC

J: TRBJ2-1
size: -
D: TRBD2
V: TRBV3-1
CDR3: CASSQGTSGVIEQFF
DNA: TGTGCCAGCAGCCAGGGGACTAGCGGGGTCATTGAGCAGTTCTTC

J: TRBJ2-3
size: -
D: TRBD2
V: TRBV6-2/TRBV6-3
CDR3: CASSYWGGGATDTQYF
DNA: TGTGCCAGCAGTTACTGGGGCGGGGGGGCCACAGATACGCAGTATTTT

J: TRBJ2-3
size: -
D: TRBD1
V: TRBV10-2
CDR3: CASSERGQGTDTQYF
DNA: TGCGCCAGCAGTGAGAGGGGACAGGGCACAGATACGCAGTATTTT

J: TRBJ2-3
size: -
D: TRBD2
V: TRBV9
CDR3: CASSVGGRAGDTQYF
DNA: TGTGCCAGCAGCGTAGGCGGGAGGGCCGGGGATACGCAGTATTTT

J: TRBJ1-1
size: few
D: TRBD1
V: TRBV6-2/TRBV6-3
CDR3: CVSSYVAGGPRVAFF
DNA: TGTGTCAGCAGTTACGTGGCAGGGGGGCCGAGGGTAGCTTTCTTT

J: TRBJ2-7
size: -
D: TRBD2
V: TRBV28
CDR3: CASTNGRAYGQYF
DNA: TGTGCCAGCACTAACGGGAGGGCCTACGGGCAGTACTTC

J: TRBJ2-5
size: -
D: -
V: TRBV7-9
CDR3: CASSHQGLEETQYF
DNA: TGTGCCAGCAGCCATCAGGGGCTTGAAGAGACCCAGTACTTC

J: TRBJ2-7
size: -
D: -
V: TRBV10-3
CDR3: CAIQAPPYEQYF
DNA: TGTGCCATCCAGGCTCCTCCCTACGAGCAGTACTTC

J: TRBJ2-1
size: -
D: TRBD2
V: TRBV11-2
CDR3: CASSLEAGVSNEQFF
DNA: TGTGCCAGCAGCTTAGAAGCGGGAGTGTCCAATGAGCAGTTCTTC

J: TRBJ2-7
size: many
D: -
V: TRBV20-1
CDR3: CSARARPLSSYEQYF
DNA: TGCAGTGCTAGAGCGAGGCCCTTAAGCTCCTACGAGCAGTACTTC

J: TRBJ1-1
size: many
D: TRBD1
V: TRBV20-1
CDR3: CSALVQGTVPFF
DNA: TGCAGTGCTCTAGTGCAGGGGACAGTCCCTTTCTTT

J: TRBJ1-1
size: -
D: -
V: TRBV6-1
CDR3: CASRTGRYTEAFF
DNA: TGTGCCAGCAGGACAGGAAGATACACTGAAGCTTTCTTT

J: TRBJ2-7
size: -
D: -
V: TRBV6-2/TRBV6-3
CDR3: CASSYPPGLAEYEQYF
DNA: TGTGCCAGCAGTTACCCGCCGGGCCTAGCAGAATACGAGCAGTACTTC

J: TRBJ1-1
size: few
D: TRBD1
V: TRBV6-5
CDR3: CASSYRGRVNTEAFF
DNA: TGTGCCAGCAGTTACAGGGGGCGTGTGAACACTGAAGCTTTCTTT

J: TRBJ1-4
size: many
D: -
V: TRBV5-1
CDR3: CASNEGGTTNEKLFF
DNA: TGCGCCAGCAACGAGGGAGGGACAACTAATGAAAAACTGTTTTTT

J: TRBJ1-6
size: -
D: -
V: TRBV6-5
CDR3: CASSYSIRSYNSPLHF
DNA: TGTGCCAGCAGTTACTCGATTAGGAGCTATAATTCACCCCTCCACTTT

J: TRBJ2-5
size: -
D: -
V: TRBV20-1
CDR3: CSARDPPREETQYF
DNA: TGCAGTGCTAGAGATCCCCCCCGGGAGGAGACCCAGTACTTC

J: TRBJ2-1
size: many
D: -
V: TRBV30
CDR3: CALQPPSYNEQFF
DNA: TGTGCCCTGCAACCGCCCTCCTACAATGAGCAGTTCTTC

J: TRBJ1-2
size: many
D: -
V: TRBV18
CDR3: CASSPRSNYGYTF
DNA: TGTGCCAGCTCACCACGTTCAAACTATGGCTACACCTTC

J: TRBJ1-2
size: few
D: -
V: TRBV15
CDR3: CATYGPQGYTF
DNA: TGTGCCACCTACGGACCGCAAGGCTACACCTTC

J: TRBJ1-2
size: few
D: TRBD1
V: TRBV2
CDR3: CASSEAPQGVDGYTF
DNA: TGTGCCAGCAGTGAAGCTCCACAGGGGGTGGATGGCTACACCTTC

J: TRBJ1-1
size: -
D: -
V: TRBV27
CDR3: CASSLAGDGTEAFF
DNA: TGTGCCAGCAGTCTCGCGGGGGACGGCACTGAAGCTTTCTTT

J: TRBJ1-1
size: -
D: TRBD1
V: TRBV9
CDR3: CASSVGTRAGGTEAFF
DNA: TGTGCCAGCAGCGTAGGTACAAGGGCAGGGGGCACTGAAGCTTTCTTT

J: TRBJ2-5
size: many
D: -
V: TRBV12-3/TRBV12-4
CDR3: CASSHLKSQGETQYF
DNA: TGTGCCAGCAGTCACCTCAAATCACAGGGAGAGACCCAGTACTTC

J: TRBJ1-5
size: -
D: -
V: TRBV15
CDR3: CATSRDSSPSYF
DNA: TGTGCCACCAGCAGAGATTCCAGTCCCTCATATTTT

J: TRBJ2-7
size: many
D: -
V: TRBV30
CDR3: CAWTGSSYEQYF
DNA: TGTGCCTGGACAGGATCCTCCTACGAGCAGTACTTC

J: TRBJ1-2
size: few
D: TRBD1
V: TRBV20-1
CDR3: CSALGQGGYTF
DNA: TGCAGTGCTTTGGGACAGGGAGGTTACACCTTC

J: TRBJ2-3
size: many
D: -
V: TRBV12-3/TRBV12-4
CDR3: CASSLTGSPDTQYF
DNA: TGTGCCAGCAGTTTAACCGGGAGTCCAGATACGCAGTATTTT

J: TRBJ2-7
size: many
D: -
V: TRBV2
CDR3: CASSEASAAYEQYF
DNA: TGTGCCAGCAGTGAAGCCTCGGCAGCCTACGAGCAGTACTTC

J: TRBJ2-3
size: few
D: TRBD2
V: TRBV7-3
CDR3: CASSLFGGLAGGTGTDTQYF
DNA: TGTGCCAGCAGCTTATTTGGGGGACTAGCGGGGGGGACTGGCACAGATACGCAGTATTTT

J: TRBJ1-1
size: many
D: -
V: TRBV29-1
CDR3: CSVGVFSNTEAFF
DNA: TGCAGCGTTGGTGTCTTCTCGAACACTGAAGCTTTCTTT

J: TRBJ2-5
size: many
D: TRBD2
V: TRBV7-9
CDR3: CASSFRSGGAETQYF
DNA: TGTGCCAGCAGCTTTCGAAGCGGGGGGGCAGAGACCCAGTACTTC

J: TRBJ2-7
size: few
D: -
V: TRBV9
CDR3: CASSVEINSYEQYF
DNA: TGTGCCAGCAGCGTAGAAATTAACTCCTACGAGCAGTACTTC

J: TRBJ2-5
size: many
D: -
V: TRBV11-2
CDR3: CASSPTLPRRPQETQYF
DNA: TGTGCCAGCAGCCCAACTCTCCCTCGGCGGCCGCAAGAGACCCAGTACTTC

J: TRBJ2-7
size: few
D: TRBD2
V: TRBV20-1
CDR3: CSAEPPGLAGLYEQYF
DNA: TGCAGTGCTGAACCTCCGGGACTAGCGGGATTATACGAGCAGTACTTC

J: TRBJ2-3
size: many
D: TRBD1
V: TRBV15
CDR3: CATSAGQGADTQYF
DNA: TGTGCCACCAGCGCGGGACAGGGAGCAGATACGCAGTATTTT